The present T cell receptor (beta chain) was sequenced within a study of spatial heterogeneity in lung cancer. Overall study: Compared with alpha-chain sequences, beta-chain sequences were consistently detected in greater numbers.

The table lists this clonotype with a few counts. Antigen unknown. V was trimmed by 8 bases and J by 0 bases, leaving 15 bases between them. Germline assignment: CDR1 MDHEN and CDR2 SYDVKM. The CDR3 is made up of 15 amino acids. Time point denoted: sample taken at primary tumor resection. Without sorting, whole RNA was sequenced from tumor, nontumor lung or frozen PBMC. A unique molecular identifier was attached to every TCR cDNA molecule. TCRdb analysed the 5' RACE reads with MiXCR anew, one entry per CDR3 protein. The sample lists about 36,000 distinct CDR3 sequences; 4% to 6% were seen once. General study findings and limits: Ubiquitous, expanded tumor-derived TCRs were more frequently observed in blood at resection than at follow-up.

This TCR was sampled from a female donor with early-stage non-small cell lung cancer. The sequences come from PBMCs, collected at surgery. This sequence joins TRBV28 and TRBJ2-3; D might be TRBD2 (5 bases). CDR3 protein: CASGGSLASTDTQYF. The CDR3 DNA is TGTGCCAGCGGAGGTTCACTTGCTAGCACAGATACGCAGTATTTT.